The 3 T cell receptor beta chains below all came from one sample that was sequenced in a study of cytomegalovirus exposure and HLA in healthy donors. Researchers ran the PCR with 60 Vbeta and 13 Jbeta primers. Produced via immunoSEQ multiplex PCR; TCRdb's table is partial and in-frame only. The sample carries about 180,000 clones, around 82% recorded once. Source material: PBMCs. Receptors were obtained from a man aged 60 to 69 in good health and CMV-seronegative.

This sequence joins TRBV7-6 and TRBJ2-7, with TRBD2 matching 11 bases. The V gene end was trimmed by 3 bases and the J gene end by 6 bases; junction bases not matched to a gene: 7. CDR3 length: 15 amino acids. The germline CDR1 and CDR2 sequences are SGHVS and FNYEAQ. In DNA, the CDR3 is TGTGCCAGCAGCTTGAGTCGCCTAGCGGGAGGCGAGCAGTACTTC. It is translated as CASSLSRLAGGEQYF. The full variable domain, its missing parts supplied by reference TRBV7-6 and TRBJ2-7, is GAGVSQSPRYKVTKRGQDVALRCDPISGHVSLYWYRQALGQGPEFLTYFNYEAQQDKSGLPNDRFSAERPEGSISTLTIQRTEQRDSAMYRCASSLSRLAGGEQYFGPGTRLTVT.

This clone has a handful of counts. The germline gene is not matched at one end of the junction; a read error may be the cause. The CDR3 DNA reads TGTGCCAGCAGCAGGCGGACAGGGCGGACCTATGGCTACCCCTTC. Residues: CASSRRTGRTYGYPF. The chain carries TRBV13 and TRBJ1-2; 8 positions match TRBD1. There are 15 residues in the CDR3. Germline loops: CDR1 PRHDT, CDR2 FYEKMQ (reference sequence).

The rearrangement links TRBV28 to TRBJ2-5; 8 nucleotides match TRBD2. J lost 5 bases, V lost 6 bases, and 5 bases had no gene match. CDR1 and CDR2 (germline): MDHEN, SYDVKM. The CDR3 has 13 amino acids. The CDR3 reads CASSRTSRETQYF. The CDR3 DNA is TGTGCCAGCAGCCGGACTAGCAGGGAGACCCAGTACTTC.